This section outlines one T cell receptor beta chain sequence together with its context. Its antigen is not known. The sample is drawn from a study of glioma-infiltrating T cells. Study-wide background: Glioma patients had dexamethasone for six or fewer days before surgery. The study, taken as a whole, reports: A blood CDR3 motif signature was depleted in highly divergent patients.

V was shortened by 3 bases and J by 0 bases, with 6 bases between the two germline ends. The CDR3 has 12 amino acids. Germline-derived CDR1 and CDR2 are DFQATT and SNEGSKA (reference sequence). The iRepertoire nested amplicon-rescue multiplex PCR amplified TCR alpha and beta CDR3s from RNA. TCRdb redid the calling of the multiplex PCR reads with MiXCR, one entry per CDR3 protein. The sample comprises roughly 350,000 distinct CDR3 sequences, less than 50% of which are singletons, and 12% rests with the top ten. The sequencing input was glioma tissue, nonneoplastic brain tissue, or PBMCs (not recorded which). The chain joins TRBV20-1 to TRBJ2-7; D uncertain. This receptor was identified in a human donor with low-grade glioma or glioblastoma, undergoing nonglioma brain surgery, or in good health (not recorded which). The CDR3 is CSASDYSYEQYF. Written as DNA, the CDR3 is TGCAGTGCTAGTGATTACTCCTACGAGCAGTACTTC.